What follows are 24 T cell receptor beta chains derived from one specimen sequenced in a study of T cell responses to AZD1222 COVID-19 vaccine (dated by TCRdb to the early 2020s). The sample's time point label, in plain terms: about 28 days (+/-7) after the second vaccine dose. Libraries came from the immunoSEQ multiplex PCR assay. Drawn from immuneACCESS, this table holds only the in-frame rearrangements with V and J called that TCRdb kept. Clones are partly lost; checked studies trace under half to an unresolved V gene and leave the rest unexplained. The sample table holds approximately 110,000 clones, of which 92% were seen once. Approximately 8% of the sample comes from the top ten. This material consisted of peripheral blood, taken 28 days after the second AZD1222 dose. The receptor set was obtained from an adult who received the AZD1222 COVID-19 vaccine.

V and J are TRBV19 and TRBJ1-6; D unresolved. From germline, CDR1 is LNHDA and CDR2 SQIVND (reference sequence). The V gene lost 2 bases and the J gene lost 12 bases, with 11 bases spanning the gap. The CDR3 has 13 residues. The CDR3 sequence: CASSIPATLPLHF. The CDR3, as DNA: TGTGCCAGTAGTATACCCGCCACCTTACCCCTCCACTTT.

The chain joins TRBV27 to TRBJ2-1; 9 nucleotides line up with TRBD2. The CDR3 runs 14 residues. J lost 8 bases, V lost 5 bases, and 7 bases had no gene match. The V gene's germline CDR1 is MNHEY and CDR2 SMNVEV (reference sequence). The CDR3 loop reads CASSPGTSLHEQFF. As DNA, the CDR3 is TGTGCCAGCAGTCCGGGGACTAGCCTGCATGAGCAGTTCTTC.

The chain links TRBV11-2 to TRBJ1-5; D is uncertain. There are 13 residues in the CDR3. With 3 bases removed from V and 5 bases from J, the gap between germline ends came to 8 bases. CDR1 and CDR2 (germline): SGHAT, FQNNGV. This chain's CDR3 is CASSFTSDQPQHF. The CDR3 nucleotides read TGTGCCAGCAGCTTCACGTCCGATCAGCCCCAGCATTTT.

This chain joins TRBV7-8 and TRBJ1-5; TRBD1 matches 9 bases. This CDR3 spans 13 amino acids. Per germline, CDR1 SGHVS and CDR2 FQNEAQ. The ends lost 10 bases at V and 5 bases at J; junction bases unmatched: 6. CDR3 bases: TGTGCCACCGGGACAGGGCGATATCAGCCCCAGCATTTT. Protein: CATGTGRYQPQHF.

Written as DNA, the CDR3 is TGTGCCAGCAGCCAACTTTCGGATACGCAGTATTTT. It encodes CASSQLSDTQYF. The chain recombines TRBV3-1 (or the pseudogene TRBV3-2) with TRBJ2-3; D unclear. The CDR3 has 12 amino acids. Trimming cost V 2 bases and J 6 bases, with 6 bases left between them. Germline lookup yields CDR1 LGHDT and CDR2 YNNKEL (reference sequence).

This sequence joins TRBV1 and TRBJ2-3. TRBV1 is labeled a pseudogene. The CDR3 consists of 13 residues. The CDR3 DNA reads TGCACCAGCAGCCCCGAAATGTGGGATACGCAGTATTTT. Its protein product is CTSSPEMWDTQYF.

V gene TRBV28 combines with J gene TRBJ1-6, with TRBD1 matching over 7 bases. V gave up 8 bases and J gave up 4 bases; unmatched junction bases: 5. The germline gives CDR1 MDHEN, CDR2 SYDVKM. The CDR3 spans 14 residues. CDR3 sequence (DNA): TGTGCCAGCTCCTCAGGGGGTTATAATTCACCCCTCCACTTT. Amino acids: CASSSGGYNSPLHF. Looking up the rest from reference TRBV28 and TRBJ1-6 gives the full variable domain: DVKVTQSSRYLVKRTGEKVFLECVQDMDHENMFWYRQDPGLGLRLIYFSYDVKMKEKGDIPEGYSVSREKKERFSLILESASTNQTSMYLCASSSGGYNSPLHFGNGTRLTVT.

The DNA of the CDR3 is TGTGCCAGCAGCCCACGCGGCAGGGGAGGCACCGGGGAGCTGTTTTTT. This encodes CASSPRGRGGTGELFF. The chain carries TRBV5-6 and TRBJ2-2; TRBD1 or TRBD2 may be the D gene (6 bases each). V was pared by 4 bases and J by 4 bases, with 17 bases between. The CDR3 consists of 16 residues. Germline V gene lookup returns CDR1 SGHDT and CDR2 YYEEEE.

V gene TRBV6-6 combines with J gene TRBJ1-1; no reliable D call. V lost 5 bases and J lost 4, with 14 bases in between. This CDR3 comprises 14 residues. Germline V gives CDR1 MNHNY, CDR2 SVGAGI (reference sequence). The CDR3 bases are TGTGCCAGCAGTGCTTTGGGGTTGGGCACTGAAGCTTTCTTT. It specifies CASSALGLGTEAFF.

The gene calls are TRBV10-3 and TRBJ1-2, with a tentative D call TRBD1 (5 bases). Germline V lookup: CDR1 ENHRY, CDR2 SYGVKD. V lost 0 bases and J 0 bases, leaving 14 bases between the germline ends. This CDR3 region has 17 residues. CDR3 in DNA: TGTGCCATCAGTGAGTCCTTTCGGGGCTATACTAACTATGGCTACACCTTC. This gives the protein CAISESFRGYTNYGYTF.

The rearrangement links TRBV27 to TRBJ1-6, with a tentative D call TRBD1 (6 bases). The CDR3 length is 16 residues. The V gene's germline CDR1 is MNHEY and CDR2 SMNVEV (reference sequence). V dropped 5 bases and J dropped 4 bases, with 15 bases sitting between them. This CDR3 is CASSEQGTMYNSPLHF. In DNA, the CDR3 is TGTGCCAGCAGTGAACAGGGTACTATGTATAATTCACCCCTCCACTTT.

This clone appeared a few times. The chain recombines TRBV7-9 with TRBJ1-4, with 7 bases identical to TRBD1. V lost 5 bases and J lost 7; bases outside the gene matches: 7. Per germline, CDR1 SEHNR and CDR2 FQNEAQ (reference sequence). This CDR3 is built from 14 residues. The CDR3 DNA follows: TGTGCCAGCAGCACGAGACAGGGTGCTGAAAAACTGTTTTTT. Amino acids: CASSTRQGAEKLFF.

CDR3 DNA: TGTGCCAGTAGTGGCCAGCCAGACTATGGCTACACCTTC. This encodes CASSGQPDYGYTF. The chain joins TRBV19 to TRBJ1-2; unclear D gene. The V gene lost 5 bases and the J gene lost 3 bases, with 10 bases spanning the gap. The CDR3 length is 13 residues. Germline V gives CDR1 LNHDA, CDR2 SQIVND (reference sequence).

In nucleotides, the CDR3 is TGCGCCAGCAGCTTGGATCGGGGACAGGGGTTGACTTTCTTT. Translated: CASSLDRGQGLTFF. This rearrangement joins TRBV5-1 to TRBJ1-1; 10 nucleotides agree with TRBD1. V was pared by 0 bases and J by 12 bases, with 8 bases of the junction left unmatched. Germline CDR1 reads SGHRS; CDR2 reads YFSETQ. CDR3 length equals 14 residues. Full variable domain (rest looked up from reference TRBV5-1 and TRBJ1-1): KAGVTQTPRYLIKTRGQQVTLSCSPISGHRSVSWYQQTPGQGLQFLFEYFSETQRNKGNFPGRFSGRQFSNSRSEMNVSTLELGDSALYLCASSLDRGQGLTFFGQGTRLTVV.

The V and J genes are TRBV7-6 and TRBJ1-3; D is perhaps TRBD1 (6 bases). From germline, CDR1 is SGHVS and CDR2 FNYEAQ. This CDR3 region has 14 residues. Trimming left V 4 bases short and J 4 bases short, with 11 bases between. CDR3 in amino acids: CASSSRGGGNTIYF. The CDR3 DNA follows: TGTGCCAGCAGCTCAAGGGGGGGCGGAAACACCATATATTTT.

This chain uses TRBV19 with TRBJ1-5, with D perhaps matching TRBD1 (5 bases). V lost 1 base to trimming and J lost 6 bases, with 25 bases between them. Germline V gene data show CDR1 as LNHDA and CDR2 as SQIVND (reference sequence). The CDR3 spans 19 residues. The CDR3 here is CASSIVWKRGDPIRQPQHF. CDR3 DNA: TGTGCCAGTAGTATAGTTTGGAAAAGAGGGGACCCAATTCGTCAGCCCCAGCATTTT. The whole variable domain, remainder taken from reference TRBV19 and TRBJ1-5, is DGGITQSPKYLFRKEGQNVTLSCEQNLNHDAMYWYRQDPGQGLRLIYYSQIVNDFQKGDIAEGYSVSREKKESFPLTVTSAQKNPTAFYLCASSIVWKRGDPIRQPQHFGDGTRLSIL.

The CDR3 region has the DNA TGTGCCAGCAGCTTGGTGGGACAGGGGGAAGATACGCAGTATTTT. Protein: CASSLVGQGEDTQYF. J is TRBJ2-3 and V is TRBV5-6; 11 positions match TRBD1. Germline CDR1 reads SGHDT; CDR2 reads YYEEEE. The CDR3 has 15 residues. Trimming at V came to 0 bases and at J to 5 bases, leaving 2 bases not matched to a gene. The complete variable domain, with remaining parts taken from reference TRBV5-6 and TRBJ2-3, reads DAGVTQSPTHLIKTRGQQVTLRCSPKSGHDTVSWYQQALGQGPQFIFQYYEEEERQRGNFPDRFSGHQFPNYSSELNVNALLLGDSALYLCASSLVGQGEDTQYFGPGTRLTVL.

The J gene is TRBJ2-3, the V gene TRBV5-4; D gene uncertain. The CDR3 covers 15 residues. The V and J ends lost 2 bases and 5 bases respectively, with 15 bases between them. The germline V gene has CDR1 SGHNT and CDR2 YYREEE (reference sequence). CDR3: CASSLAGPTKDTQYF. CDR3 in DNA: TGTGCCAGCAGCTTAGCCGGGCCCACTAAAGATACGCAGTATTTT.

The chain uses TRBV28 and TRBJ2-7; D is possibly TRBD1 (6 bases). The germline V gene has CDR1 MDHEN and CDR2 SYDVKM. Trimming pared 10 bases from V and 3 bases from J, leaving 16 bases between. The CDR3 is 13 residues long. The CDR3 nucleotides read TGTGCCACCGGGTCCGTGGACAGCTACGAGCAGTACTTC. It encodes CATGSVDSYEQYF.

This clone showed up just once. The chain has TRBV19 and TRBJ1-1; 7 nucleotides match TRBD1. This CDR3 is built from 16 residues. From germline, CDR1 is LNHDA and CDR2 SQIVND (reference sequence). V was clipped by 5 bases and J by 0 bases; unmatched bases: 9. The CDR3 nucleotides are TGTGCCAGTAGTTTCGACCGACAGGGCTTGAACACTGAAGCTTTCTTT. Translating gives CASSFDRQGLNTEAFF.

The DNA of the CDR3 is TGTGCCAGCAGTTACCGGGACAGGGGGCAGTGGGAGCAGTACTTC. Protein sequence: CASSYRDRGQWEQYF. The genes are TRBV6-5 and TRBJ2-7; the match to TRBD1 covers 12 bases. Germline V gene sequence: CDR1 MNHEY, CDR2 SVGAGI. The CDR3 has 15 amino acids. Losses at the gene ends were 2 bases for V and 7 bases for J; bases not matched to a gene: 6.

This clone counts as medium-sized. The genes are TRBV5-6 and TRBJ2-7, with D perhaps TRBD1 or TRBD2 (5 bases each). The CDR3 sequence is 17 residues long. The germline CDR1 and CDR2 sequences are SGHDT and YYEEEE. Trimming stripped 0 bases from V and 2 bases from J, with 18 bases between. The CDR3 DNA follows: TGTGCCAGCAGCTTGGACCGGGACGGAGGCCCTACCTACGAGCAGTACTTC. Its translation is CASSLDRDGGPTYEQYF.

Worth noting for this clone: The junction differs from germline at one of its ends, possibly a read error. The chain employs TRBV7-7 and TRBJ1-3; the D gene is possibly TRBD1 (5 bases). The germline V gene encodes CDR1 SSHAT and CDR2 FNYEAQ (reference sequence). This CDR3 is 16 amino acids long. CDR3 bases: TGTGCTAGCAGCTTAGGCGCAGGGAGCTCTGGAAACACCATATATTTT. Translated: CASSLGAGSSGNTIYF.

Only one count was recorded for this clone. The chain uses TRBV5-1 and TRBJ2-5; D is undetermined. Germline V gene lookup returns CDR1 SGHRS and CDR2 YFSETQ. The CDR3 spans 12 residues. Trimming pared 1 base from V and 3 bases from J, leaving 4 bases between. CDR3 residues: CASSLWEETQYF. As DNA, the CDR3 is TGCGCCAGCAGCTTGTGGGAAGAGACCCAGTACTTC.